This T cell receptor beta chain was identified during a study of CD8+ T cells in alopecia areata. RNA, once extracted, was reverse transcribed into cDNA for use as the sequencing template. Generated by immunoSEQ multiplex PCR, the TCRdb table keeps only in-frame clones and is missing some. Altogether approximately 140,000 clones are present, roughly 50% being singletons, with the ten largest covering around 7%. Sequenced input: CD4+ T cells sorted from blood. The receptor comes from a human donor with alopecia areata.

CDR3 region: CASEKGGGGGELFF. CDR3 sequence (DNA): TGTGCCAGCGAGAAAGGGGGCGGCGGCGGGGAGCTGTTTTTT. This rearrangement joins TRBV6-6 to TRBJ2-2; 7 bases agree with TRBD1. V shed 8 bases and J 7 bases; nucleotides not matched to a gene: 10. The germline V gene encodes CDR1 MNHNY and CDR2 SVGAGI (reference sequence). The CDR3 has 14 residues.